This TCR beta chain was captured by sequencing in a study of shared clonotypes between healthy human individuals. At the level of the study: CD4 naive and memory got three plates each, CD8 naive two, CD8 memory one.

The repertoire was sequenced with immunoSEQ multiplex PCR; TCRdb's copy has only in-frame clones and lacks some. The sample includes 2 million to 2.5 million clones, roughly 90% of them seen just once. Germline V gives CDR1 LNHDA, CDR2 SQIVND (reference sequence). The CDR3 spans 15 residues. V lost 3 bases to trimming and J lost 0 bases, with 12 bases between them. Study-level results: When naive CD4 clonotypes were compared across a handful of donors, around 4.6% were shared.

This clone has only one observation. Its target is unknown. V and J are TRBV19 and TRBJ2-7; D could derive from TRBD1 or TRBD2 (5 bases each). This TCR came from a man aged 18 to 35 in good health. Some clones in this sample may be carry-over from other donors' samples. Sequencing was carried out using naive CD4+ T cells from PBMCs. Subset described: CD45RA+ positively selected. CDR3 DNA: TGTGCCAGTAGTATTGCAGGGAGTCGCTCCTACGAGCAGTACTTC. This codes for CASSIAGSRSYEQYF.